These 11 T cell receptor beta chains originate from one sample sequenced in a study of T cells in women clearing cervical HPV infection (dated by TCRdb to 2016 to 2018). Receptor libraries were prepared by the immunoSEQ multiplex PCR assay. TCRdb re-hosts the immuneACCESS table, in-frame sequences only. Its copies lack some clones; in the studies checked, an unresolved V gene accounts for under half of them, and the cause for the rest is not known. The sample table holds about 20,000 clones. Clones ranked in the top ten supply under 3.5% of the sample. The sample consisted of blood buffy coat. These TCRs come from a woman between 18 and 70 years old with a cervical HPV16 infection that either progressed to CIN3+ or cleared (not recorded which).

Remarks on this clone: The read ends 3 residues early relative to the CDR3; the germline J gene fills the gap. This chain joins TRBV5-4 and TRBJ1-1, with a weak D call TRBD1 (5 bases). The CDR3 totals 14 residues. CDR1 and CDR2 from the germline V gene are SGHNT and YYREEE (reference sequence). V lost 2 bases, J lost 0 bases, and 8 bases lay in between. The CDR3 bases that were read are TGTGCCAGCAGCTTCAAGGGGCTGAACACTGAA. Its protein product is CASSFKGLNTE. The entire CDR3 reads CASSFKGLNTEAFF.

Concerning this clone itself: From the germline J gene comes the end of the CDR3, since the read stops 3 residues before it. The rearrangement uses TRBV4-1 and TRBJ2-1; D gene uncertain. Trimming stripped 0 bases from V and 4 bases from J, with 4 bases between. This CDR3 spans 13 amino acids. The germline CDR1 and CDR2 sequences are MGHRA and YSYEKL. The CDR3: CASSQDSYNEQFF. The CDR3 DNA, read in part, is TGCGCCAGCAGCCAAGACTCGTACAATGAG.

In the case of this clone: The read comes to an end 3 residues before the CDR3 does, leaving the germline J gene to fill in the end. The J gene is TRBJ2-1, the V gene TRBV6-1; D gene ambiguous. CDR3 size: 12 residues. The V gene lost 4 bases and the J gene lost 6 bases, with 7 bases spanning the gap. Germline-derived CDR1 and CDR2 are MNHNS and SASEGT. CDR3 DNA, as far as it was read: TGTGCCAGCAGTGGTAGCTTCAATGAG. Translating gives CASSGSFNE. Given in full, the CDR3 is CASSGSFNEQFF.

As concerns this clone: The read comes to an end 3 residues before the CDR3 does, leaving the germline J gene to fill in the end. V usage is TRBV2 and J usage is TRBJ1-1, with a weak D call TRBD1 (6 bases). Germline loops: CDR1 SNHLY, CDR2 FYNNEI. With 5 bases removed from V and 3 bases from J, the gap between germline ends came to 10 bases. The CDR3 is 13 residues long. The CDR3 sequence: CASSLQGHTEAFF. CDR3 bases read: TGTGCCAGCAGTCTTCAGGGGCACACTGAA. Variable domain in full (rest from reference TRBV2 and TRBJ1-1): EPEVTQTPSHQVTQMGQEVILRCVPISNHLYFYWYRQILGQKVEFLVSFYNNEISEKSEIFDDQFSVERPDGSNFTLKIRSTKLEDSAMYFCASSLQGHTEAFFGQGTRLTVV.

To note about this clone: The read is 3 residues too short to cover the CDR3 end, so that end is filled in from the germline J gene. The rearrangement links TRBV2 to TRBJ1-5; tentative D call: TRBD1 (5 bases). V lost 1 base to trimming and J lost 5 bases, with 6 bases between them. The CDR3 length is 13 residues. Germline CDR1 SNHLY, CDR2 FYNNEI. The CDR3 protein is CASSEGRDQPQHF. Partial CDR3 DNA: TGTGCCAGCAGTGAAGGCAGGGATCAGCCC.

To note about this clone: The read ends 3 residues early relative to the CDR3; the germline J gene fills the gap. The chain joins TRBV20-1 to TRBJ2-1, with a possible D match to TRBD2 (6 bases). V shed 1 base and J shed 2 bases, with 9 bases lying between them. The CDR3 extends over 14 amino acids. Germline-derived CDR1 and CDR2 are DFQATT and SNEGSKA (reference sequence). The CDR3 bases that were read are TGCAGTGCTAGAGTTGGCGGGACCTACAATGAG. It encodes CSARVGGTYNE. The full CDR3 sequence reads CSARVGGTYNEQFF.

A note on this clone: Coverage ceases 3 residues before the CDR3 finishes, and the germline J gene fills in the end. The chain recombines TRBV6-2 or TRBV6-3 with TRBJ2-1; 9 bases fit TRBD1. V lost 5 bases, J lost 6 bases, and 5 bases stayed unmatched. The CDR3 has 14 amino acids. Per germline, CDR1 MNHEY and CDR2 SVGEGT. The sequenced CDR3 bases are TGTGCCAGCAGTCGGACAGGGGATATCAATGAG. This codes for CASSRTGDINE. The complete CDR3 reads CASSRTGDINEQFF.

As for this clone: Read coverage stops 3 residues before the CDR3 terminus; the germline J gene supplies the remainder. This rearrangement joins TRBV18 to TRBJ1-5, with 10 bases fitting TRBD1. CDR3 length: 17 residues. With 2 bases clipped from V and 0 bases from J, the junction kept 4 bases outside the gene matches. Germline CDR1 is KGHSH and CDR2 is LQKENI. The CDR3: CASSPTGQGVSNQPQHF. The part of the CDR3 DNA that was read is TGTGCCAGCTCACCAACTGGACAGGGGGTTAGCAATCAGCCC.

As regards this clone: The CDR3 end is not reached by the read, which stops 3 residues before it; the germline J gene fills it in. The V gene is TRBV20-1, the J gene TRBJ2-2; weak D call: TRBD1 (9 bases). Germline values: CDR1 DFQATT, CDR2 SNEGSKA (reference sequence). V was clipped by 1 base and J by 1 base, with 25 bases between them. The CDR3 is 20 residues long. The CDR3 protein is CSARVSGGGQGKQNTGELFF. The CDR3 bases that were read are TGCAGTGCTAGAGTGTCCGGGGGGGGACAGGGAAAACAGAACACCGGGGAG.

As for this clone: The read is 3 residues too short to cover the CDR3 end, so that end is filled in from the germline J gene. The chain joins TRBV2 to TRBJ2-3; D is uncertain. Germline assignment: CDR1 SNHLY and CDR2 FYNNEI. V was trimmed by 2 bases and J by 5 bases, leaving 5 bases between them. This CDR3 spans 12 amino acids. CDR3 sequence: CASSERLDTQYF. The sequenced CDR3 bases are TGTGCCAGCAGTGAACGGTTAGATACG.

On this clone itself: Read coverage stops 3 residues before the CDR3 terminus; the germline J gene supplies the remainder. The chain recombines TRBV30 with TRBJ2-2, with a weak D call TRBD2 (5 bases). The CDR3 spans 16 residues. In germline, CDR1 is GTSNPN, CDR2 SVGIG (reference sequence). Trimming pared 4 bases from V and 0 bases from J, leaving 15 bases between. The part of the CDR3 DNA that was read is TGTGCCTGGACCGGCCAGGCCGGGGCGAACACCGGGGAG. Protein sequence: CAWTGQAGANTGE. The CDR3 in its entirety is CAWTGQAGANTGELFF.